A selection of T cell receptor beta chains follows, all from one sample in a study of T cell responses to AZD1222 COVID-19 vaccine. The protocol was immunoSEQ multiplex PCR, while the TCRdb copy is restricted to in-frame clones and leaves out a portion. The sample includes about 50,000 clones, 80% of them seen just once. Sequenced material: peripheral blood, taken 28 days after the second AZD1222 dose. The receptors were gathered from an adult who received the AZD1222 COVID-19 vaccine. Each CDR3 is given with its conserved first and last residue. D genes are given only for firm matches. Not every row has a clone size; where given, it reads once, few, many or a size class.

TRBJ1-1 . . TRBV5-1 CASSLVGGNTEAFF TGCGCCAGCAGCTTGGTGGGGGGAAACACTGAAGCTTTCTTT
TRBJ2-1 few . TRBV5-5 CASSLSDSPYNEQFF TGTGCCAGCAGCTTGAGTGATAGTCCCTACAATGAGCAGTTCTTC
TRBJ1-1 . . TRBV6-2/TRBV6-3 CASSYSPFTEAFF TGTGCCAGCAGTTACTCTCCCTTTACTGAAGCTTTCTTT
TRBJ1-4 once . TRBV2 CASSEQGFPDEKLFF TGTGCCAGCAGTGAACAGGGATTCCCAGATGAAAAACTGTTTTTT
TRBJ2-1 . . TRBV21-1 CASTQGEREIYNEQFF TGTGCCAGCACTCAAGGAGAGCGGGAGATCTACAATGAGCAGTTCTTC
TRBJ2-1 few . TRBV6-6 CASSYSIEQFF TGTGCCAGCAGTTACTCGATTGAGCAGTTCTTC
TRBJ2-3 . . TRBV7-8 CASSLAMVGGATRGDTQYF TGTGCCAGCAGCTTAGCGATGGTAGGCGGAGCAACTCGGGGAGATACGCAGTATTTT
TRBJ1-1 once TRBD1 TRBV7-2 CASSRGTGRMNTEAFF TGTGCCAGCAGCCGTGGGACAGGGAGAATGAACACTGAAGCTTTCTTT
TRBJ1-2 . . TRBV11-1 CASSLRRDPHGYTF TGTGCCAGCAGCCTAAGACGCGATCCTCACGGCTACACCTTC
TRBJ1-1 . . TRBV5-1 CASSLVGTPNTEAFF TGCGCCAGCAGCTTGGTAGGGACACCGAACACTGAAGCTTTCTTT
TRBJ2-2 once TRBD1 TRBV5-1 CASSWHGQGNTGELFF TGCGCCAGCAGCTGGCACGGACAGGGTAACACCGGGGAGCTGTTTTTT
TRBJ1-3 . . TRBV30 CAWSVFDGNTIYF TGTGCCTGGAGTGTTTTCGATGGAAACACCATATATTTT
TRBJ2-7 . TRBD1 TRBV6-5 CASSTGTGVTYEQYF TGTGCCAGCAGTACCGGGACAGGGGTGACGTACGAGCAGTACTTC
TRBJ2-5 . . TRBV20-1 CSAPEGETQYF TGCAGTGCCCCAGAGGGGGAGACCCAGTACTTC
TRBJ1-6 . . TRBV27 CASSLQKAGTTYHF TGTGCCAGCAGTCTACAAAAAGCCGGGACAACGTACCACTTT
TRBJ1-2 . . TRBV20-1 CCRDGSYGYTF TGCTGCCGGGACGGCAGCTATGGCTACACCTTC
TRBJ2-3 . TRBD2 TRBV5-4 CASGRRSGGNTDTQYF TGTGCCAGCGGCCGACGAAGCGGGGGGAACACAGATACGCAGTATTTT
TRBJ1-5 . . TRBV3-1/TRBV3-2 CASSQGGGNQPQHF TGTGCCAGCAGCCAGGGAGGGGGCAATCAGCCCCAGCATTTT
TRBJ2-5 . . TRBV6-5 CASSYERGGQETQYF TGTGCCAGCAGTTACGAGCGAGGAGGCCAAGAGACCCAGTACTTC
TRBJ2-1 . TRBD1 TRBV5-1 CASRGEQGSPYNEQFF TGCGCCAGCAGGGGAGAACAGGGGAGTCCCTACAATGAGCAGTTCTTC
TRBJ1-1 . . TRBV7-6 CASSLKMGGTEAFF TGTGCCAGCAGCTTAAAAATGGGGGGCACTGAAGCTTTCTTT
TRBJ1-5 . TRBD1 TRBV4-1 CASSHDTGGLGNQPQHF TGCGCCAGCAGCCATGACACAGGGGGCTTGGGCAATCAGCCCCAGCATTTT
TRBJ2-2 once . TRBV19 CASIRNANTGELFF TGTGCCAGTATTAGGAACGCGAACACCGGGGAGCTGTTTTTT
TRBJ2-5 . . TRBV6-2/TRBV6-3 CASSPLLGGETQYF TGTGCCAGCAGTCCCTTACTAGGCGGGGAGACCCAGTACTTC
TRBJ1-1 . TRBD1 TRBV6-2/TRBV6-3 CASSYPGQGNTEAFF TGTGCCAGCAGTTACCCGGGACAGGGAAACACTGAAGCTTTCTTT
TRBJ2-7 . TRBD2 TRBV7-9 CASSLIASGRGYEQYF TGTGCCAGCAGCTTAATCGCTAGCGGGAGGGGATACGAGCAGTACTTC
TRBJ1-1 once . TRBV4-1 CASSQDAGARTEAFF TGCGCCAGCAGCCAAGATGCGGGGGCGCGGACTGAAGCTTTCTTT
TRBJ1-1 . . TRBV2 CASSESPGTNTEAFF TGTGCCAGCAGTGAATCACCGGGGACGAACACTGAAGCTTTCTTT
TRBJ2-3 . TRBD2 TRBV6-4 CASSDEGSGNPDTQYF TGTGCCAGCAGTGACGAGGGTAGCGGGAACCCAGATACGCAGTATTTT
TRBJ2-2 once . TRBV30 CAWRGFSSANTGELFF TGTGCCTGGAGAGGCTTTTCTTCGGCGAACACCGGGGAGCTGTTTTTT
TRBJ1-1 once . TRBV27 CASSLGGKGTEAFF TGTGCCAGCAGCCTCGGGGGAAAGGGTACTGAAGCTTTCTTT
TRBJ1-5 . . TRBV7-2 CASSPYRGENQPQHF TGTGCCAGCAGCCCCTACCGGGGTGAAAATCAGCCCCAGCATTTT
TRBJ1-6 . TRBD1 TRBV9 CASSLTGGSSNSPLHF TGTGCCAGCAGCCTTACAGGGGGTAGTAGCAATTCACCCCTCCACTTT
TRBJ2-1 . TRBD2 TRBV28 CASSSPGLAGGYEQFF TGTGCCAGCAGTTCCCCGGGACTAGCGGGCGGATATGAGCAGTTCTTC
TRBJ2-3 once . TRBV28 CASSRRLADTQYF TGTGCCAGCAGTCGTCGACTAGCAGATACGCAGTATTTT
TRBJ2-3 . . TRBV6-2/TRBV6-3 CASSRAPNMGDTQYF TGTGCCAGCAGTCGGGCCCCCAATATGGGAGATACGCAGTATTTT
TRBJ2-3 . TRBD1 TRBV11-2 CASSFYRDRSRNTQYF TGTGCCAGCAGCTTCTACCGGGACAGGTCGCGCAATACGCAGTATTTT
TRBJ1-6 . . TRBV19 CASSITPDINSPLHF TGTGCCAGTAGTATTACGCCGGACATTAATTCACCCCTCCACTTT
TRBJ1-1 . . TRBV6-5 CASTTAGTGAFF TGTGCCAGCACTACGGCGGGGACTGGAGCTTTCTTT
TRBJ2-5 . . TRBV10-1 CASSESDGKETQYF TGCGCCAGCAGTGAGTCTGACGGGAAAGAGACCCAGTACTTC
TRBJ1-1 . TRBD1 TRBV7-2 CASSLPTGSAEAFF TGTGCCAGCAGCCTACCGACAGGGTCCGCTGAAGCTTTCTTT
TRBJ1-1 . . TRBV27 CASSPGQFFMNTEAFF TGTGCCAGCAGTCCCGGACAGTTTTTCATGAACACTGAAGCTTTCTTT
TRBJ1-2 . . TRBV5-1 CASSWGLANYGYTF TGCGCCAGCAGCTGGGGCCTCGCCAACTATGGCTACACCTTC
TRBJ2-2 . . TRBV6-5 CASSYLGTGELFF TGTGCCAGCAGTTACTTGGGAACCGGGGAGCTGTTTTTT
TRBJ2-3 . TRBD1 TRBV5-6 CASKGQGADTQYF TGTGCCAGCAAGGGACAGGGCGCAGATACGCAGTATTTT
TRBJ2-5 . TRBD2 TRBV5-4 CASSVGTSGIGTQYF TGTGCCAGCAGCGTGGGGACTAGCGGGATTGGGACCCAGTACTTC
TRBJ1-1 . TRBD1 TRBV5-4 CASEAGRTGGANTEAFF TGTGCCAGCGAAGCAGGTAGGACAGGGGGCGCGAACACTGAAGCTTTCTTT
TRBJ1-2 . . TRBV19 CASSIGTTSGYTF TGTGCCAGTAGTATAGGAACTACCAGTGGCTACACCTTC
TRBJ1-5 once TRBD1 TRBV6-6 CASSYSTGSASQPQHF TGTGCCAGCAGTTACTCGACAGGGTCGGCTTCTCAGCCCCAGCATTTT
TRBJ2-1 few . TRBV10-3 CAGSSGPPFEQFF TGTGCAGGTAGTAGTGGACCCCCATTTGAGCAGTTCTTC